Listed here is a single T cell receptor beta chain. The sample originates from a study of tissue T cells after allogeneic stem cell transplantation. V was shortened by 4 bases and J by 1 base, with 17 bases between the two germline ends. The germline CDR1 and CDR2 sequences are SGHDT and YYEEEE. CDR3 length: 16 amino acids. Using immunoSEQ multiplex PCR, the repertoire was profiled, and TCRdb retains in-frame clones only, with some absent. Found here are 42,000 or so clones, roughly 89% of them singletons; the top ten hold approximately 3.8%. The sequences come from blood, collected before transplantation. This sequence was found in a woman aged 40 to 75 who later had graft-versus-host disease after an allogeneic stem cell transplant. The V call is TRBV5-6, the J call TRBJ1-1; possible D gene TRBD1, 6 bases. The CDR3: CASSPIGQGTNTEAFF. The DNA for the CDR3 is TGTGCCAGCAGCCCGATAGGTCAGGGGACGAACACTGAAGCTTTCTTT.